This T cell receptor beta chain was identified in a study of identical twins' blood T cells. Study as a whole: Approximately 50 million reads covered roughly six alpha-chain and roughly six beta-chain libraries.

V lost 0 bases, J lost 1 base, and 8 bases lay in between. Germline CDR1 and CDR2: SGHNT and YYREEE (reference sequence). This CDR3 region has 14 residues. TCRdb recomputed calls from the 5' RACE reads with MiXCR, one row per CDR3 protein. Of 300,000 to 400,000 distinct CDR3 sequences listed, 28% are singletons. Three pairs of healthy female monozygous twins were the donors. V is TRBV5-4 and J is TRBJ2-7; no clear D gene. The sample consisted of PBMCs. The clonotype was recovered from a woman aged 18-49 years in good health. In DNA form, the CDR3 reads TGTGCCAGCAGCTTGGTGGATCTTTCCTACGAGCAGTACTTC. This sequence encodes CASSLVDLSYEQYF.